The rows below give T cell receptor beta chains drawn from one sample of a study of neurological immune-mediated disorders. MiXCR, applied by TCRdb to the 5' RACE reads, yields one record per CDR3 protein. The table has approximately 40,000 distinct CDR3 sequences, about 12% seen once. The specimen was PBMCs. The receptors come from a female donor in good health. Each CDR3 is given with its conserved first and last residue. Fields, in order: J gene, V gene, clone size, D gene, CDR3 DNA, CDR3 protein. D genes are given only for firm matches. Some rows mark clone size as missing; the rest say once, few, many or name a class of expanded clone.

TRBJ2-1 TRBV15 many . TGTGCCACCAGCAGAGATACCTATAAAGGGGGCAATGAGCAGTTCTTC CATSRDTYKGGNEQFF
TRBJ1-5 TRBV28 many TRBD1 TGTGCCAGCAGGGACGCCAACAGGGGCGATCAGCCCCAGCATTTT CASRDANRGDQPQHF
TRBJ2-3 TRBV12-3/TRBV12-4 many . TGTGCCAGCAGTTTAAGATTTTTTTCAGATACGCAGTATTTT CASSLRFFSDTQYF
TRBJ2-5 TRBV20-1 many . TGCAGTGGGGGCCTTACGATGGAGACCCAGTACTTC CSGGLTMETQYF
TRBJ1-1 TRBV5-6 many . TGTGCCAGCAAGCTACGGGCGTTGAACACTGAAGCTTTCTTT CASKLRALNTEAFF
TRBJ2-1 TRBV2 many . TGTGCCAGCAGTGAAGCCGGGTGGAATGAGCAGTTCTTC CASSEAGWNEQFF
TRBJ1-2 TRBV6-5 many . TGTGCCAGCAGTTACTCCACAGACTATGGCTACACCTTC CASSYSTDYGYTF
TRBJ2-3 TRBV7-2 many . TGTGCCAGCAGCTTTTGGGGCACAGATACGCAGTATTTT CASSFWGTDTQYF
TRBJ1-2 TRBV24-1 many TRBD1 TGTGCCACCAGTGACCCGGGACAGGACTATGGCTACACCTTC CATSDPGQDYGYTF
TRBJ2-1 TRBV28 many . TGTGCCAGCGGTAAGAGGGATTTTTACAATGAGCAGTTCTTC CASGKRDFYNEQFF
TRBJ2-1 TRBV15 many . TGTGCCACCAGCCCTGGTAGTGCGGTTATTTGGGACAATGAGCAGTTCTTC CATSPGSAVIWDNEQFF
TRBJ2-7 TRBV5-1 many TRBD1 TGCGCCAGCAGCTTGGAGGGACAGGGGATAGGGGAGCAGTACTTC CASSLEGQGIGEQYF
TRBJ1-6 TRBV5-1 many . TGCGCCAGCAGCTTGGTCCAGGAAAATTCACCCCTCCACTTT CASSLVQENSPLHF
TRBJ2-2 TRBV5-1 many TRBD1 TGCGCCAGCAGCCTAGACCGGGACAGGGTCCGAGGGGAGCTGTTTTTT CASSLDRDRVRGELFF
TRBJ1-6 TRBV3-1 many . TGTGCCAGCAGCCAAGGAAGGGTCTCTAATTCACCCCTCCACTTT CASSQGRVSNSPLHF
TRBJ1-1 TRBV7-9 many . TGTGCCAGCAGCTTAGCAGGCCAGAGGGCGTCGACTGAAGCTTTCTTT CASSLAGQRASTEAFF
TRBJ1-2 TRBV6-5 many TRBD1 TGTGCCAGCAGTTACAGGGGGGACAGGCTCTATGGCTACACCTTC CASSYRGDRLYGYTF
TRBJ2-7 TRBV3-1 many . TGTGCCAGCAGCCAAGGGTTGGTGGGACCCTACGAGCAGTACTTC CASSQGLVGPYEQYF
TRBJ2-1 TRBV12-5 . TRBD2 TGTGCTAGCGTCGCGGGAGGTGACAATGAGCAGTTCTTC CASVAGGDNEQFF
TRBJ2-5 TRBV2 many . TGTGCCAGCAGTGAAGCGGGCACAGGCACGCAAGAGACCCAGTACTTC CASSEAGTGTQETQYF
TRBJ2-7 TRBV20-1 many . TGCAGTGCTAGAGATAGGAAGGGATCCAACGAGCAGTACTTC CSARDRKGSNEQYF
TRBJ2-7 TRBV5-1 many . TGCGCCAGCAGTCCCGGGACACCCTACTACGAGCAGTACTTC CASSPGTPYYEQYF
TRBJ1-2 TRBV29-1 many TRBD1 TGCAGCGTTGATCCCATTCAGGGGGATGGCTACACCTTC CSVDPIQGDGYTF
TRBJ2-1 TRBV12-3/TRBV12-4 many . TGTGCCAGCAGTCCCGGACTCCTCCGGGGTAGCCTCAATGAGCAGTTCTTC CASSPGLLRGSLNEQFF
TRBJ2-3 TRBV20-1 many TRBD1 TGCAGTGCTTCCCGGGACAGGCCCTCAGATACGCAGTATTTT CSASRDRPSDTQYF
TRBJ2-3 TRBV5-1 many . TGCGCCAGCAGCTTCTCGGGAGAGGGGGATACGCAGTATTTT CASSFSGEGDTQYF
TRBJ1-3 TRBV12-3/TRBV12-4 medium-sized . TGTGCCAGCAGCCAGGGCTCTGGAAACACCATATATTTT CASSQGSGNTIYF
TRBJ2-1 TRBV11-2 many TRBD2 TGTGCCAGCACCGGTGAGACGCTAGCGGGGGTTGGAGAGCAGTTCTTC CASTGETLAGVGEQFF
TRBJ2-1 TRBV5-1 many TRBD2 TGCGCCAGCAGCATTCTCCTAGCGGGGGCCTACAATGAGCAGTTCTTC CASSILLAGAYNEQFF
TRBJ1-2 TRBV6-5 . . TGTGCCAGCAGTTCATCATATGGCTACACCTTC CASSSSYGYTF
TRBJ1-2 TRBV7-9 many TRBD1 TGTGCCAGCAGCTATCAGGGACAGCACTATGGCTACACCTTC CASSYQGQHYGYTF
TRBJ1-1 TRBV5-5 many . TGTGCCAGCAGCAAAGGGGGGTCCATGAACACTGAAGCTTTCTTT CASSKGGSMNTEAFF
TRBJ2-2 TRBV12-3/TRBV12-4 medium-sized . TGTGCCAGCAGTTGGACTAACCCCGGGGAGCTGTTTTTT CASSWTNPGELFF
TRBJ1-1 TRBV5-1 many . TGCGCCAGCAGCTTGGGAATCGGGGGGAGAGTGAACACTGAAGCTTTCTTT CASSLGIGGRVNTEAFF
TRBJ2-3 TRBV3-1 many TRBD2 TGTGCCAGCGCGCTGACTAGCGGGGGGGCCCAAGATACGCAGTATTTT CASALTSGGAQDTQYF
TRBJ2-1 TRBV20-1 many . TGCAGTGCTAGAGACCTCCCGTTAGCCCCTGCTGATGAGCAGTTCTTC CSARDLPLAPADEQFF
TRBJ2-3 TRBV5-1 many . TGCGCCAGCAGCTTGGAATGGGGGGAACAGTCCACAGATACGCAGTATTTT CASSLEWGEQSTDTQYF
TRBJ2-5 TRBV4-1 many TRBD1 TGCGCCAGCAGCCAGTTCGGGACAGGGACCCGAGAGACCCAGTACTTC CASSQFGTGTRETQYF
TRBJ2-1 TRBV4-2 many TRBD2 TGTGCCAGCAGCCAAGACTCCGGGACTAGCGGGGGGAATGAGCAGTTCTTC CASSQDSGTSGGNEQFF
TRBJ2-6 TRBV25-1 . TRBD1 TGTGCCAGCAGTGGACAGGGGGCGCCTGGGGCCAACGTCCTGACTTTC CASSGQGAPGANVLTF
TRBJ1-5 TRBV7-8 many TRBD1 TGTGCCAGCAGCCAAGACAGGGTTTGGAGTCAGCCCCAGCATTTT CASSQDRVWSQPQHF
TRBJ2-7 TRBV28 many TRBD2 TGTGCCAGCAGTTACGTGGTTGGGAGGGGTAGCTCCTACGAGCAGTACTTC CASSYVVGRGSSYEQYF
TRBJ2-3 TRBV5-1 many TRBD2 TGCGCCACCGCGGGGGGGGCGTTGACAGATACGCAGTATTTT CATAGGALTDTQYF
TRBJ2-5 TRBV25-1 many . TGTGCCAGCAGTGAATGGGGAGAGACCCAGTACTTC CASSEWGETQYF
TRBJ1-1 TRBV2 many TRBD1 TGTGCCACCGCCCAGACCGACAGGGGAACTGAAGCTTTCTTT CATAQTDRGTEAFF
TRBJ2-1 TRBV13 few TRBD1 TGTGCCAGCAGCTTGCGGGACAGGGGGTACCACAATGAGCAGTTCTTC CASSLRDRGYHNEQFF
TRBJ2-5 TRBV29-1 many . TGCAGCGTTGGGTCGGGGGAGACCCAGTACTTC CSVGSGETQYF
TRBJ1-5 TRBV19 few . TGTGCCAGTAGTATCACGGGCTGGCAGCCCCAGCATTTT CASSITGWQPQHF
TRBJ2-1 TRBV5-1 many . TGCGCCAGCAGACAGGACACTAATCAGCAGTTCTTC CASRQDTNQQFF
TRBJ2-7 TRBV5-1 many TRBD2 TGCGCCAGCAGCTTGGTGGGGGGGACCATCGGTTACGAGCAGTACTTC CASSLVGGTIGYEQYF